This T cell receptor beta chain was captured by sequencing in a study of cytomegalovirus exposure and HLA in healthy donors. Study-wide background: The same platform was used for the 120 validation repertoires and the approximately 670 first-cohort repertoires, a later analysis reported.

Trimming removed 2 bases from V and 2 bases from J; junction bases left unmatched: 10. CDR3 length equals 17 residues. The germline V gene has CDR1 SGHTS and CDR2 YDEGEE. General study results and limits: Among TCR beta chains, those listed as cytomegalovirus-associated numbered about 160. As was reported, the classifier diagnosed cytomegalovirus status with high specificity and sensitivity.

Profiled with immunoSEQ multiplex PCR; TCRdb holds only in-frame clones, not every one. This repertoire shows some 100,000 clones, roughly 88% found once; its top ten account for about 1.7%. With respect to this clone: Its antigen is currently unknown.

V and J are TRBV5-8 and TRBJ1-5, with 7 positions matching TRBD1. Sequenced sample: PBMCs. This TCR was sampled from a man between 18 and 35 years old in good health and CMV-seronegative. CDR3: CASSFRGGRVGNQPQHF. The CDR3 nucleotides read TGTGCCAGCAGCTTCAGAGGGGGCCGGGTGGGCAATCAGCCCCAGCATTTT. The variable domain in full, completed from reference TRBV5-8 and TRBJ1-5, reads EAGVTQSPTHLIKTRGQQATLRCSPISGHTSVYWYQQALGLGLQFLLWYDEGEERNRGNFPPRFSGRQFPNYSSELNVNALELEDSALYLCASSFRGGRVGNQPQHFGDGTRLSIL.